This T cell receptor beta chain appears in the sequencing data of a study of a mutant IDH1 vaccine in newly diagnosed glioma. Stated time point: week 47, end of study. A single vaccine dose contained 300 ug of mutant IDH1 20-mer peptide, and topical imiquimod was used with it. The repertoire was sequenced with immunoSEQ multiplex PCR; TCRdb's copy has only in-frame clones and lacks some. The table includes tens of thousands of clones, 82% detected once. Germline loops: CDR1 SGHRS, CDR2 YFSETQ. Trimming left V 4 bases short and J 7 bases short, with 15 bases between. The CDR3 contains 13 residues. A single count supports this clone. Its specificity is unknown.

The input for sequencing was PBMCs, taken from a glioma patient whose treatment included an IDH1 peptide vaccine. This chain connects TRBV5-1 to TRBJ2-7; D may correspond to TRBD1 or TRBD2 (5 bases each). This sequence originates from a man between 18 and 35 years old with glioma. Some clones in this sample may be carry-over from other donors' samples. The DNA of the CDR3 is TGCGCCAGCAGCACCGGGACCGGGGTTGAGCAGTACTTC. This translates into CASSTGTGVEQYF.